This T cell receptor beta chain was recorded in a study of T cell responses to AZD1222 COVID-19 vaccine. This table comes from immunoSEQ multiplex PCR, and its TCRdb copy is limited to in-frame clones, with some not included. The sample holds about 150,000 clones, about 91% seen once. This CDR3 contains 15 residues. Trimming took off 1 base at V and 15 bases at J, with 22 bases between the two ends. Germline-derived CDR1 and CDR2 are SGHAT and FQNNGV. The specimen comprised peripheral blood, sampled on day 0 of AZD1222 vaccination. This clonotype was obtained from an adult in good health. V gene TRBV11-2 combines with J gene TRBJ2-1, with D hard to call. The CDR3 spells CASSLGVGSSPRPFF. CDR3 nucleotides: TGTGCCAGCAGCTTAGGGGTCGGTAGTTCCCCGAGACCGTTCTTC.